Below are 24 T cell receptor beta chains sequenced from a single sample in a study of T cells in Graves' hyperthyroidism and ophthalmopathy. Amplification of TCR beta CDR3 regions used RNA as the template. A first-round RT-PCR of the TCR CDR3 used the HTBI primer set. One entry per CDR3 protein results from TCRdb running MiXCR on the multiplex PCR reads. In the table there are some 180,000 distinct CDR3 sequences, roughly 17% of which are singletons. Sequencing was done on a sample of blood. The source of these receptors is a woman in her forties or fifties with Graves' hyperthyroidism.

This clonotype was detected ten times or more. The V and J genes are TRBV11-2 and TRBJ1-1; D is possibly TRBD1 (5 bases). V was trimmed by 5 bases and J by 3 bases, leaving 16 bases between them. The CDR3 is 15 residues long. Germline V gives CDR1 SGHAT, CDR2 FQNNGV. Here the CDR3 reads CASSPVDQGDTEAFF. DNA of the CDR3: TGTGCCAGCAGCCCTGTAGACCAGGGAGACACTGAAGCTTTCTTT.

This clonotype was seen ten or more times. V is TRBV10-3 and J is TRBJ1-1; D is ambiguous. V lost 6 bases to trimming and J lost 1 base, with 6 bases between them. The CDR3 consists of 12 residues. CDR1 is ENHRY and CDR2 is SYGVKD in the germline V gene. In nucleotides, the CDR3 is TGTGCCATCAGGGCGGAGAACACTGAAGCTTTCTTT. Translating it yields CAIRAENTEAFF.

This clonotype was seen a few times. The chain combines TRBV6-1 with TRBJ1-2; 7 bases are shared with TRBD1. V shed 5 bases and J 6 bases; nucleotides not matched to a gene: 9. The CDR3 totals 14 residues. Germline loops: CDR1 MNHNS, CDR2 SASEGT. The CDR3 DNA is TGTGCCAGCAGTTTGCGACAGGGATATGATGGCTACACCTTC. Its protein is CASSLRQGYDGYTF.

The table lists this clonotype with many counts. The chain employs TRBV5-1 and TRBJ1-5; D unresolved. CDR3 length: 14 amino acids. The germline gives CDR1 SGHRS, CDR2 YFSETQ. Trimming pared 1 base from V and 5 bases from J, leaving 10 bases between. This chain's CDR3 is CASSLQGGHQPQHF. As DNA, the CDR3 is TGCGCCAGCAGCTTGCAAGGAGGACATCAGCCCCAGCATTTT.

This clonotype appeared a few times. The chain recombines TRBV6-1 with TRBJ2-7; 7 positions match TRBD2. There are 13 residues in the CDR3. Germline V gene data show CDR1 as MNHNS and CDR2 as SASEGT. V trimming: 9 bases; J trimming: 6 bases; junction bases outside the gene matches: 11. Here the CDR3 reads CASAGTILPEQYF. CDR3 nucleotides: TGTGCCAGTGCCGGGACTATTCTCCCCGAGCAGTACTTC.

This clonotype has ten or more counts. V is TRBV20-1 and J is TRBJ1-4; D remains ambiguous. Germline CDR1 and CDR2: DFQATT and SNEGSKA (reference sequence). The CDR3 extends over 12 amino acids. V was clipped by 7 bases and J by 6 bases, with 12 bases between them. The CDR3 loop reads CSGLGLYEKLFF. CDR3 nucleotides: TGCAGTGGCTTGGGCTTGTATGAAAAACTGTTTTTT.

This clonotype was picked up many times. This CDR3 is CASMVGGFTREQYF. CDR3 bases: TGTGCCAGCATGGTAGGCGGATTTACTCGGGAGCAGTACTTC. The chain links TRBV12-3 or TRBV12-4 to TRBJ2-7; D is undetermined. V was clipped by 7 bases and J by 7 bases, with 20 bases between them. The CDR3 covers 14 residues.

Regarding this clonotype: This may come from a read error, since a much larger clone is one base off. V and J are TRBV7-2 and TRBJ2-4; no clear D. Germline V lookup: CDR1 SGHTA, CDR2 FQGNSA. The CDR3 runs 14 residues. Deletions cut 1 base from V and 8 bases from J, with 12 bases between. As DNA, the CDR3 is TGTGCCAGCAGCTTAGTAGCTAGAGGACACATTCAGTACTTC. This gives the protein CASSLVARGHIQYF.

This clonotype showed up many times. The genes are TRBV7-9 and TRBJ2-3, with 12 bases identical to TRBD2. The CDR3 spans 15 residues. V lost 5 bases to trimming and J lost 3 bases; unmatched junction nucleotides: 3. Germline V gene sequence: CDR1 SEHNR, CDR2 FQNEAQ (reference sequence). The CDR3, as DNA: TGTGCCAGCAGCCCTAGCGGGAGGGCAACAGATACGCAGTATTTT. This translates into CASSPSGRATDTQYF.

V gene TRBV28 combines with J gene TRBJ2-2; weak D call: TRBD2 (6 bases). Germline V gene lookup returns CDR1 MDHEN and CDR2 SYDVKM. With 7 bases removed from V and 8 bases from J, the gap between germline ends came to 20 bases. This CDR3 has 15 residues. DNA of the CDR3: TGTGCCAGCACCCAAAGGGGTAGCGGATGGGGGGAGCTGTTTTTT. Translating it yields CASTQRGSGWGELFF.

This clonotype showed up just a few times. The missing conserved phenylalanine or tryptophan at the end of this CDR3 makes a read error likely. This chain links TRBV20-1 with TRBJ2-5; D gene unclear. CDR1 DFQATT and CDR2 SNEGSKA come from the germline V gene (reference sequence). The CDR3 sequence is 13 residues long. The V end lost 1 base, the J end lost 2 bases, and 8 bases lay between the germline ends. The CDR3 DNA reads TGCAGTGCTAGAGGGAACTATCAAGAGACCCAGTACCTC. It is translated as CSARGNYQETQYL.

This chain uses TRBV5-6 with TRBJ2-7, with D perhaps TRBD1 or TRBD2 (5 bases each). V gave up 3 bases and J gave up 0 bases, with 13 bases separating them. The CDR3 length is 15 residues. From germline, CDR1 is SGHDT and CDR2 YYEEEE. CDR3 sequence (DNA): TGTGCCAGCAGCTCCGGGGCCCGCACCTCCTACGAGCAGTACTTC. As protein: CASSSGARTSYEQYF.

A remark on this clonotype: A read error may explain this, as a much larger clone is one base away. V and J are TRBV6-1 and TRBJ2-1, with no clear D. The end of the DNA is better explained by TRBJ2-7, so the J call may be wrong. Germline loops: CDR1 MNHNS, CDR2 SASEGT. This CDR3 has 16 amino acids. CDR3 in DNA: TGTGCCAGCAGTGAAGCTGCGTTGGGGTCCCGCAATGAGCAGTACTTC. Residues: CASSEAALGSRNEQYF.

The chain uses TRBV6-2 or TRBV6-3 and TRBJ1-2; D ambiguous. Trimming took off 2 bases at V and 10 bases at J, with 38 bases between the two ends. Germline V gives CDR1 MNHEY, CDR2 SVGEGT. The CDR3 consists of 21 residues. The CDR3 region has the DNA TGTGCCAGCAGTTACGGTTTCGACCCTGAATGGGATACCCTGCCTTTTTTGTCCTACACCTTC. Translated: CASSYGFDPEWDTLPFLSYTF.

In this sample, this clonotype turned up many times. V usage is TRBV11-1 and J usage is TRBJ1-1; no reliable D call. The V end lost 3 bases, the J end lost 6 bases, and 8 bases lay between the germline ends. The CDR3 length is 12 residues. Germline CDR1 is SGHAT and CDR2 is FQDESV (reference sequence). Here the CDR3 reads CASSFQDAEAFF. The CDR3 nucleotides read TGTGCCAGCAGCTTTCAAGACGCTGAAGCTTTCTTT.

This clonotype was recorded many times. V and J are TRBV10-3 and TRBJ1-1; 8 nucleotides line up with TRBD1. CDR3 length: 14 amino acids. V lost 2 bases and J lost 1; bases outside the gene matches: 0. Germline V gives CDR1 ENHRY, CDR2 SYGVKD. The CDR3 DNA reads as TGTGCCATCAGTGAGGGACAGGGGAACACTGAAGCTTTCTTT. This sequence encodes CAISEGQGNTEAFF.

Notes on this clonotype: A much bigger clone sits one base away, suggesting this may be a read error. This chain links TRBV9 with TRBJ2-7; no reliable D call. CDR3 length equals 14 residues. Germline assignment: CDR1 SGDLS and CDR2 YYNGEE. The CDR3 region is CAGSVALVSYEQYF. The CDR3 nucleotides read TGTGCCGGCAGCGTAGCCCTAGTCTCCTACGAGCAGTACTTC.

V and J are TRBV15 and TRBJ2-5; D call uncertain. Trimming removed 8 bases at V and 1 base at J, with 20 bases between. This CDR3 is built from 16 residues. Germline V gives CDR1 LNHNV, CDR2 YYDKDF (reference sequence). This chain's CDR3 is CATWNSDDSSQETQYF. In DNA form, the CDR3 reads TGTGCCACCTGGAATTCAGATGACTCATCCCAAGAGACCCAGTACTTC.

This clonotype appeared once. A much larger clone lies one base from this, so it may be a read error. The chain links TRBV20-1 to TRBJ2-3; 7 nucleotides align to TRBD2. J lost 6 bases, V lost 0 bases, and 18 bases had no gene match. There are 18 residues in the CDR3. Germline assignment: CDR1 DFQATT and CDR2 SNEGSKA (reference sequence). The DNA of the CDR3 is TGCAGTGCTAGAGATGCACGCGGACTAGTGGGCCTGGTGGATACGCAGTATTTT. It encodes CSARDARGLVGLVDTQYF.

There are many counts of this clonotype. The chain has TRBV10-2 and TRBJ2-7, with 13 bases matching TRBD2. Germline lookup yields CDR1 WSHSY and CDR2 SAAADI. Trimming at V came to 6 bases and at J to 7 bases, leaving 9 bases not matched to a gene. The CDR3 is 15 amino acids. The CDR3 sequence: CASRLAGGPQGEQYF. The CDR3, as DNA: TGCGCCAGCAGACTAGCGGGAGGGCCTCAGGGAGAGCAGTACTTC.

This clonotype was counted many times. This chain links TRBV6-1 with TRBJ1-1; D gene ambiguous. CDR3 size: 13 residues. Trimming shortened V by 6 bases and J by 1 base, and 9 bases separated the two germline ends. Germline V gene lookup returns CDR1 MNHNS and CDR2 SASEGT. The CDR3 spells CASRQWRNTEAFF. CDR3 DNA sequence: TGTGCCAGCAGACAATGGAGGAACACTGAAGCTTTCTTT.

The table lists this clonotype with many counts. The chain combines TRBV6-5 with TRBJ1-2; weak D call: TRBD1 (5 bases). From germline, CDR1 is MNHEY and CDR2 SVGAGI. Trimming pared 1 base from V and 2 bases from J, leaving 8 bases between. This CDR3 contains 14 residues. Here the CDR3 reads CASSYLGTNYGYTF. The CDR3 DNA reads as TGTGCCAGCAGTTACTTAGGGACCAACTATGGCTACACCTTC.

This clonotype was counted many times. The chain carries TRBV12-5 and TRBJ2-1; weak D call: TRBD2 (6 bases). The V gene lost 5 bases and the J gene lost 10 bases, with 24 bases spanning the gap. There are 16 residues in the CDR3. CDR1 is LGHNT, CDR2 FRNRAP, per germline. The CDR3 DNA reads as TGTGCTAGTGGTAGACAACTAGCTGGGGGATTTTTCGAGCAGTTCTTC. Translated, it gives CASGRQLAGGFFEQFF.

This clonotype was counted ten times or more. The CDR3 nucleotides read TGTGCCAGCAGCCATACAGGGGGCCGGACTGAAGCTTTCTTT. As protein: CASSHTGGRTEAFF. The V gene is TRBV28, the J gene TRBJ1-1; 9 nucleotides align to TRBD1. Looked up from germline, CDR1 is MDHEN and CDR2 is SYDVKM. J gave up 5 bases and V 6 bases, and 7 bases lay outside the gene matches. The CDR3 runs to 14 residues. Together with reference TRBV28 and TRBJ1-1, the CDR3 gives the full variable domain: DVKVTQSSRYLVKRTGEKVFLECVQDMDHENMFWYRQDPGLGLRLIYFSYDVKMKEKGDIPEGYSVSREKKERFSLILESASTNQTSMYLCASSHTGGRTEAFFGQGTRLTVV.